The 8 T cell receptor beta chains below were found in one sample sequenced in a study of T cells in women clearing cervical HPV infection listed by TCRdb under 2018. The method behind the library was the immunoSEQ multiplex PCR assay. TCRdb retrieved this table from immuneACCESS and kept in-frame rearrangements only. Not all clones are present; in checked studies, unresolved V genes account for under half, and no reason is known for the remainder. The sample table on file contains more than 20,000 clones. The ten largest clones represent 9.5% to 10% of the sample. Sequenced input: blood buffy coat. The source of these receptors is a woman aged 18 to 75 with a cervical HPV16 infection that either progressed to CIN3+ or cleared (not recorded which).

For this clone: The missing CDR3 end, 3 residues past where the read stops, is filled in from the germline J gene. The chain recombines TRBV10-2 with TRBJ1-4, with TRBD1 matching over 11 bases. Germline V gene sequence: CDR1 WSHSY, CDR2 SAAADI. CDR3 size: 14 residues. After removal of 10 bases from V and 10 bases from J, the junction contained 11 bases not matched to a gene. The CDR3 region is CATSPSGTGGKLFF. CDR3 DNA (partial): TGCGCCACCTCACCATCCGGGACAGGGGGAAAA.

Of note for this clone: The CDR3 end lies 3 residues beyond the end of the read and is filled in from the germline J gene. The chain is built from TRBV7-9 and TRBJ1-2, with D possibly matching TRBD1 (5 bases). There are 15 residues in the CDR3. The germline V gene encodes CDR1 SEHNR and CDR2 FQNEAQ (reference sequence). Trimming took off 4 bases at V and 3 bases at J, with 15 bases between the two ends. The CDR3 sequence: CASSSNTQGYYGYTF. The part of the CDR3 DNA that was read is TGTGCCAGCAGCTCAAACACCCAGGGCTACTATGGC.

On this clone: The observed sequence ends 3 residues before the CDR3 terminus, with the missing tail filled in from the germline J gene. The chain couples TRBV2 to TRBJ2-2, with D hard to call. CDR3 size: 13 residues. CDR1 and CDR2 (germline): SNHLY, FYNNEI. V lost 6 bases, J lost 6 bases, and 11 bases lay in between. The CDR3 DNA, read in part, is TGTGCCAGCAGGCTATTTTCGGCCGGGGAG. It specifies CASRLFSAGE. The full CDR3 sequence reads CASRLFSAGELFF.

The CDR3 loop is CSAHGPGLAGASYNEQFF. The sequenced part of the CDR3 DNA is TGCAGTGCTCATGGTCCGGGACTAGCGGGCGCGTCCTACAATGAG. This chain joins TRBV20-1 and TRBJ2-1; 12 bases are a match to TRBD2. The read gets to within 3 residues of the CDR3 end, and the germline J gene fills in the rest. This CDR3 contains 18 residues. V lost 5 bases and J lost 1; bases outside the gene matches: 12. CDR1 is DFQATT, CDR2 SNEGSKA, per germline (reference sequence).

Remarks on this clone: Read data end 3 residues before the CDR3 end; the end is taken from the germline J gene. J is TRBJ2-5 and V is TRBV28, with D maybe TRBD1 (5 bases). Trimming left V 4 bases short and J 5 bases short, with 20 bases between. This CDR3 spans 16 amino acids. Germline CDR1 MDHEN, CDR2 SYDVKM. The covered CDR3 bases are TGTGCCAGCAGTTCCCCAGGGATGGGGCACAGGGAGACC. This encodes CASSSPGMGHRET. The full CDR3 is CASSSPGMGHRETQYF.

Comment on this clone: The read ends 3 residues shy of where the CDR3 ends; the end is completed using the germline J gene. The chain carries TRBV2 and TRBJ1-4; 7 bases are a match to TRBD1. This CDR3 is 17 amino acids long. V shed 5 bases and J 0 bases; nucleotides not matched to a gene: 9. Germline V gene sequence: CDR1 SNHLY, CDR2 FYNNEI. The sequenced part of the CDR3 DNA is TGTGCCAGCAGTTCGGGACAGATCATTTCAACTAATGAAAAA. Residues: CASSSGQIISTNEK. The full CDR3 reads CASSSGQIISTNEKLFF. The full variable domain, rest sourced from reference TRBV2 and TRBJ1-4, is EPEVTQTPSHQVTQMGQEVILRCVPISNHLYFYWYRQILGQKVEFLVSFYNNEISEKSEIFDDQFSVERPDGSNFTLKIRSTKLEDSAMYFCASSSGQIISTNEKLFFGSGTQLSVL.

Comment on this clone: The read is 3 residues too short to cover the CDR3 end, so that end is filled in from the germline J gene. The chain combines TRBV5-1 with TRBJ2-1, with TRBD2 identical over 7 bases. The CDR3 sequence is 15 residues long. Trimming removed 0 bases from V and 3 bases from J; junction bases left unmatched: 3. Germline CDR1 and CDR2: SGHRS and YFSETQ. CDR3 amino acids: CASSLGLADYNEQFF. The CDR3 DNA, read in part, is TGCGCCAGCAGCTTGGGACTAGCAGACTACAATGAG.

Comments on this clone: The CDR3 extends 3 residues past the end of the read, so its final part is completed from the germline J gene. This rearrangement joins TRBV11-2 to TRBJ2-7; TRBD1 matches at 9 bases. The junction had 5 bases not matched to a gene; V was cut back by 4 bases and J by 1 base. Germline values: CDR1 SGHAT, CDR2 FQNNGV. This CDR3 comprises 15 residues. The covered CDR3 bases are TGTGCCAGCAGCTCAAGGACAGGGGCTTCCTACGAG. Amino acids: CASSSRTGASYE. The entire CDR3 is CASSSRTGASYEQYF.